This TCR beta chain is drawn from a study of response to subunit inactivated influenza vaccine. General study findings and limits: The authors suggested that few new T cells are recruited per seasonal influenza vaccination.

The ends were cut back, 5 bases at V and 2 bases at J, with 11 bases in the middle. The CDR3 sequence is 14 residues long. Germline V lookup: CDR1 MNHEY, CDR2 SMNVEV (reference sequence). TCRdb fed the RT-PCR reads into MiXCR, producing one record per CDR3 protein. The sample records some 500,000 distinct CDR3 sequences, 16% being singletons. This clonotype was counted only a few times. What it binds is unknown. The chain couples TRBV27 to TRBJ2-3, with D possibly TRBD2 on 6 matching bases. Sequenced here: CD4+ T cells sorted from PBMCs, sampled approximately 25 months after vaccination. This sequence originates from a man between 50 and 75 years old who received an inactivated influenza vaccine. The CDR3 region is CASSRGLYTDTQYF. The CDR3 coding sequence is TGTGCCAGCAGTCGGGGACTTTACACAGATACGCAGTATTTT.